This TCR beta chain was captured by sequencing in a study of tumor-infiltrating lymphocytes in localized non-small cell lung cancer. Background on the study: Patients included smokers and never-smokers with various histologies, some sampled after neoadjuvant chemotherapy.

This table comes from immunoSEQ multiplex PCR, and its TCRdb copy is limited to in-frame clones, with some not included. The sample consists of 27,000 or so clones, roughly 88% of them appearing once. Worth noting for this clone: Its antigen is as yet unknown.

General study findings and limits: Different pieces of the same tissue were used for each assay.

Material: lung tumor tissue. This sequence was found in a human donor with non-small cell lung cancer.

The CDR3 nucleotides are TGTGCCACCTCTTCGGTGCGGGGGCCCCAAGAGACCCAGTACTTC. This encodes CATSSVRGPQETQYF. The rearrangement joins TRBV10-3 to TRBJ2-5, with D maybe TRBD2 (7 bases). V lost 10 bases, J lost 1 base, and 19 bases lay in between. CDR3 length: 15 residues. Germline V gene data show CDR1 as ENHRY and CDR2 as SYGVKD.